The rows below give T cell receptor beta chains drawn from one sample of a study of blood T cell repertoires in COVID-19. The data were produced by immunoSEQ multiplex PCR, yet TCRdb's version contains in-frame clones alone and is incomplete. This sample carries fewer than 300,000 clones, approximately 80% of them seen once, and the ten largest clones take 8% to 9.5%. Material: peripheral blood. These receptors were collected from a human donor in a cohort sampled during active COVID-19. Both conserved end residues are part of each CDR3. Each record gives: J gene, V gene, D gene, clone size, CDR3 DNA, CDR3 protein. The D gene is left open where the match is weak. The listing skips clone size in some rows; elsewhere it reads once, few, many or a size class.

TRBJ2-7	TRBV6-2/TRBV6-3	-	once	TGTGCCAGCAGTAGGCAGGAACCTACCTACGAGCAGTACTTC	CASSRQEPTYEQYF
TRBJ1-2	TRBV4-1	-	once	TGCGCCAGCAGCCCAGAGGGACAAAATGGCTACACCTTC	CASSPEGQNGYTF
TRBJ2-3	TRBV19	TRBD2	-	TGTGCCAGTAGTCTAAGGCCCCCGGGACTAGCGGGAGGCACAGATACGCAGTATTTT	CASSLRPPGLAGGTDTQYF
TRBJ1-2	TRBV5-6	-	once	TGTGCCAGCAGCCGGTCCTATGGCTACACCTTC	CASSRSYGYTF
TRBJ2-1	TRBV9	TRBD1	-	TGTGCCAGCAGCGTAGGTAACAGGGGCCCCCCCAATGAGCAGTTCTTC	CASSVGNRGPPNEQFF
TRBJ2-5	TRBV12-3/TRBV12-4	-	many	TGTGCCAGCAGACAAGACAGACAAGAGACCCAGTACTTC	CASRQDRQETQYF
TRBJ2-5	TRBV19	-	-	TGTGCCAGTAGTATAACACGGGGTCGGGAGACCCAGTACTTC	CASSITRGRETQYF
TRBJ2-4	TRBV19	TRBD1	-	TGTGCCAGTAGCCCGATCCCTCAGGGGGTATCCAAAAACATTCAGTACTTC	CASSPIPQGVSKNIQYF
TRBJ1-3	TRBV9	TRBD1	-	TGTGCCAGCAGCGTAGCGCCGACAGGGGACTCTGGAAACACCATATATTTT	CASSVAPTGDSGNTIYF
TRBJ2-5	TRBV18	TRBD2	once	TGTGCCAGCTCACCACTCCAGCGGGAGGAGGAGACCCAGTACTTC	CASSPLQREEETQYF
TRBJ1-6	TRBV6-2/TRBV6-3	-	once	TGTGCCAGCAGTAAACCGGGACTTCATTCACCCCTCCACTTT	CASSKPGLHSPLHF
TRBJ1-5	TRBV7-2	-	-	TGTGCCAGCAGCCTAGAGAGTAGTAGCAATCAGCCCCAGCATTTT	CASSLESSSNQPQHF
TRBJ2-1	TRBV7-2	TRBD2	-	TGTGCCAGCAGCTCAAGCGGGGGGGCCTCGCATGAGCAGTTCTTC	CASSSSGGASHEQFF
TRBJ2-5	TRBV5-1	TRBD1	-	TGCGCCAGCAGCTTGGTCGGGACAGGTTACCAAGAGACCCAGTACTTC	CASSLVGTGYQETQYF
TRBJ1-5	TRBV6-5	-	-	TGTGCCAGCAGCCCGGACAGACCCCAGCATTTT	CASSPDRPQHF
TRBJ2-7	TRBV7-5	-	-	TGTGCCAGAAGCTTAGAAGGAAGGACAGGGGGTCGGGCGGAAACGTGGCGGCAGTACTTC	CARSLEGRTGGRAETWRQYF
TRBJ1-3	TRBV6-5	-	-	TGTGCCAGCTTGGGGGGGAGTTCTGGAAACACCATATATTTT	CASLGGSSGNTIYF
TRBJ1-2	TRBV10-3	TRBD1	-	TGTGCCATCAGACAGGGGAATCATGGCTACACCTTC	CAIRQGNHGYTF
TRBJ2-1	TRBV14	-	-	TGTGCCAGCAGCCAACTGCTGGGTAGACAGGGGAGGGGGCAGTTCTTC	CASSQLLGRQGRGQFF
TRBJ2-1	TRBV14	TRBD2	-	TGTGCCAGCAGCCAAGGGAGGAGCGCGGGAGTAGCCGATGAGCAGTTCTTC	CASSQGRSAGVADEQFF
TRBJ2-1	TRBV7-2	TRBD2	-	TGTGCCAGCAGCTCTGTTGGGGAGGGGAGTTACAATGAGCAGTTCTTC	CASSSVGEGSYNEQFF
TRBJ2-7	TRBV5-4	TRBD2	-	TGTGCCAGCAGCTTCGACCTCCGGGGGGTGGGCGAGCAGTACTTC	CASSFDLRGVGEQYF
TRBJ2-7	TRBV4-1	TRBD1	-	TGCGCCAGCAGCCAAATCGGACAGGGGTCCCACGAGCAGTACTTC	CASSQIGQGSHEQYF
TRBJ2-1	TRBV5-5	-	-	TGTGCCAGCAGCCAACAACCCCAAACAGGGATTAACAATGAGCAGTTCTTC	CASSQQPQTGINNEQFF
TRBJ1-3	TRBV5-1	TRBD1	-	TGCGCCAGCAGCCCGGGACAGGGGGGATTTTACTCTGGAAACACCATATATTTT	CASSPGQGGFYSGNTIYF
TRBJ1-1	TRBV7-9	-	-	TGTGCCAGCAGCCCCCGGACGGGACTCCTTATGAACACTGAAGCTTTCTTT	CASSPRTGLLMNTEAFF
TRBJ2-7	TRBV12-3/TRBV12-4	-	-	TGTGCCAGCAGCATACAGGATTTCTACGAGCAGTACTTC	CASSIQDFYEQYF
TRBJ1-4	TRBV2	TRBD1	once	TGTGCCAGCAGCGGACAGGCTGAAAAACTGTTTTTT	CASSGQAEKLFF
TRBJ2-7	TRBV5-1	-	once	TGCGCCAGCAGCTTGTACTGGGCAGCCGAATCCTACGAGCAGTACTTC	CASSLYWAAESYEQYF
TRBJ1-2	TRBV4-1	-	-	TGCGCCAGCAGCCAAGATGGAGCGGGCAACTATGGCTACACCTTC	CASSQDGAGNYGYTF
TRBJ2-3	TRBV4-2	TRBD1	-	TGTGCCAGCAGCCAACGACAGGGTCCCACCACAGATACGCAGTATTTT	CASSQRQGPTTDTQYF
TRBJ1-5	TRBV5-6	TRBD1	-	TGTGCCAGCAGCCCAGACAGGGGTAGTGGTCAGCCCCAGCATTTT	CASSPDRGSGQPQHF
TRBJ1-2	TRBV18	-	-	TGTGCCAGCTCTCTCACAGGAGACGCCTCCTATGGCTACACCTTC	CASSLTGDASYGYTF
TRBJ2-7	TRBV6-5	TRBD2	-	TGTGCCAGCAGTTACTCGTTGCGCGGGGGGTTCCGGGAGCAGTACTTC	CASSYSLRGGFREQYF
TRBJ2-3	TRBV5-1	-	few	TGCGCCAGCAAAGGACAGTCCGGCACAGATACGCAGTATTTT	CASKGQSGTDTQYF
TRBJ2-7	TRBV14	TRBD1	-	TGTGCCAGCAGCCACAAGACAGGGGGGTCCTACGAGCAGTACTTC	CASSHKTGGSYEQYF
TRBJ2-5	TRBV27	TRBD1	few	TGTGCCAGCAGTCCCCAGACAGGGGGACGGGAGACCCAGTACTTC	CASSPQTGGRETQYF
TRBJ1-2	TRBV19	-	-	TGTGCCAGTATGTCGACGGGGTTGGATGGCTACACCTTC	CASMSTGLDGYTF
TRBJ1-4	TRBV21-1	-	-	-	CASSKVGTGTGFEKLFF
TRBJ2-2	TRBV19	TRBD1	once	TGTGCCAGTAGACTTCCGGGACAGGGTTCCAACACCGGGGAGCTGTTTTTT	CASRLPGQGSNTGELFF
TRBJ2-7	TRBV11-2	-	-	TGTGCCAGCAGCTTAGGGGCGGGAACTTACTACGAGCAGTACTTC	CASSLGAGTYYEQYF
TRBJ1-1	TRBV2	-	few	TGTGCCAGCAGTGTTCAGGGGCTGGGGACTGAAGCTTTCTTT	CASSVQGLGTEAFF
TRBJ2-2	TRBV11-3	TRBD1	-	TGTGCCAGCCAAGGACAGGTTAACACCGGGGAGCTGTTTTTT	CASQGQVNTGELFF
TRBJ1-1	TRBV6-5	-	-	TGTGCCAGCTTTAGAGGTAAAGCTTTCTTT	CASFRGKAFF
TRBJ2-1	TRBV19	TRBD2	-	TGTGCCAGTCGTCTAGCGGGAGTGGGCTACAATGAGCAGTTCTTC	CASRLAGVGYNEQFF
TRBJ2-7	TRBV10-3	-	-	TGTGCCATCAGTGAAGTACAGGGCCCCTACGAGCAGTACTTC	CAISEVQGPYEQYF
TRBJ2-3	TRBV24-1	TRBD2	few	TGTGCCACCAGTGCTAGCGGGGGCACAGATACGCAGTATTTT	CATSASGGTDTQYF
TRBJ2-4	TRBV18	-	-	TGTGCCAGCTCACCCCGAGGAAACATTCAGTACTTC	CASSPRGNIQYF
TRBJ2-7	TRBV18	TRBD2	once	TGTGCCAGCTCACCACTCGGGGTAGCGGGGACAATCCCCTACGAGCAGTACTTC	CASSPLGVAGTIPYEQYF
TRBJ2-1	TRBV7-9	TRBD2	-	TGTGCCAGCAGTCTCCAGACTAGCGGGAACTCCTACAATGAGCAGTTCTTC	CASSLQTSGNSYNEQFF
TRBJ2-3	TRBV27	TRBD2	-	TGTGCCAGCAGTTTACCCCCCTCACCGCGCCCGGGACTAGTTTTAGCAGATACGCAGTATTTT	CASSLPPSPRPGLVLADTQYF
TRBJ2-3	TRBV4-1	TRBD1	-	TGCGCCAGCAGCAATTGGACAGGAGGCACAGATACGCAGTATTTT	CASSNWTGGTDTQYF
TRBJ1-1	TRBV18	-	-	TGTGCCAGCTCACCGGTCGGCAGGGTGAACACTGAAGCTTTCTTT	CASSPVGRVNTEAFF
TRBJ2-7	TRBV6-2/TRBV6-3	-	-	TGTGCCAGCAGTTCCCCGGGACTTCCACCCTACGAGCAGTACTTC	CASSSPGLPPYEQYF
TRBJ2-1	TRBV19	-	-	TGTGCCAGTTCGTTAGACAAGTACAATGAGCAGTTCTTC	CASSLDKYNEQFF